A single sample gave rise to the 26 T cell receptor beta chains below, sequenced in a study of early T cells in non-severe SARS-CoV-2 infection. One entry per CDR3 protein, called by TCRdb with MiXCR from the 5' RACE reads. The sample lists 55,000 to 70,000 distinct CDR3 sequences, about a tenth occurring once. Sequenced: whole blood. Receptors were obtained from an adult who was a healthcare worker with PCR-confirmed SARS-CoV-2 infection or an uninfected control (not recorded which).

V usage is TRBV2 and J usage is TRBJ1-6; a weak D match, TRBD1 (6 bases). The CDR3 is 14 amino acids. V lost 1 base and J 6 bases, leaving 7 bases between the germline ends. Germline lookup yields CDR1 SNHLY and CDR2 FYNNEI. The CDR3 DNA sequence: TGTGCCAGCAGTGAAGAGGGGGGTAATTCACCCCTCCACTTT. Its protein is CASSEEGGNSPLHF.

The chain employs TRBV12-3 or TRBV12-4 and TRBJ1-2, with TRBD1 as a possible D gene (6 bases). The CDR3 loop spans 13 amino acids. Trimming pared 5 bases from V and 4 bases from J, leaving 11 bases between. In DNA form, the CDR3 reads TGTGCCAGCAGTCCACAGGGTTCCTATGGCTACACCTTC. Translated: CASSPQGSYGYTF.

V usage is TRBV7-9 and J usage is TRBJ1-6; TRBD1 aligns across 7 bases. Germline CDR1 and CDR2: SEHNR and FQNEAQ (reference sequence). The CDR3 contains 15 residues. Losses at the gene ends were 5 bases for V and 7 bases for J; bases not matched to a gene: 8. Written as DNA, the CDR3 is TGTGCCAGCAGCCCTTGGGGACAGACCAATTCACCCCTCCACTTT. It codes for CASSPWGQTNSPLHF.

This clonotype was counted a few times. This sequence joins TRBV29-1 and TRBJ2-5, with D possibly TRBD1 on 5 matching bases. Per germline, CDR1 SQVTM and CDR2 ANQGSEA. The CDR3 consists of 12 residues. V was cut by 6 bases and J by 5 bases, with 13 bases left in between. DNA of the CDR3: TGCAGCGTCTCAGGAAGGGGTGAGACCCAGTACTTC. Translation: CSVSGRGETQYF.

The rearrangement links TRBV12-3 or TRBV12-4 to TRBJ2-1, with 11 positions matching TRBD1. The ends lost 4 bases at V and 4 bases at J; junction bases unmatched: 6. This CDR3 spans 16 amino acids. For the CDR3, the DNA is TGTGCCAGCAGTTCCCCCGGGACAGGGGGATACAATGAGCAGTTCTTC. The encoded protein is CASSSPGTGGYNEQFF.

In its sample, this clonotype was seen a few times. The chain is built from TRBV7-2 and TRBJ2-3; 9 positions match TRBD2. The CDR3 is 15 residues long. The V and J ends lost 4 bases and 6 bases, in that order; junction bases with no gene match: 8. Germline V lookup: CDR1 SGHTA, CDR2 FQGNSA. As DNA, the CDR3 is TGTGCCAGCAGCTCCGTAGCGGGAGTATTCGATACGCAGTATTTT. Translated, it gives CASSSVAGVFDTQYF.

The chain has TRBV6-2 or TRBV6-3 and TRBJ1-1; 7 bases map to TRBD1. With 0 bases clipped from V and 8 bases from J, the junction kept 0 bases outside the gene matches. The CDR3 sequence is 12 residues long. CDR1 is MNHEY and CDR2 is SVGEGT in the germline V gene. The CDR3 coding sequence is TGTGCCAGCAGTTACTCGGGACAGGAAGCTTTCTTT. It is translated as CASSYSGQEAFF.

This clonotype was observed a handful of times. The rearrangement uses TRBV7-9 and TRBJ2-7, with D possibly being TRBD1 (6 bases). CDR1 SEHNR and CDR2 FQNEAQ come from the germline V gene (reference sequence). Trimming took 5 bases from V and 2 from J, leaving 13 bases between them. CDR3 length: 14 residues. CDR3 residues: CASSQGDKPYEQYF. The CDR3 nucleotides read TGTGCCAGCAGCCAAGGGGACAAACCCTACGAGCAGTACTTC.

The rearrangement uses TRBV5-1 and TRBJ2-1; perhaps TRBD1 as D (6 bases). Germline V gives CDR1 SGHRS, CDR2 YFSETQ. The CDR3 is made up of 14 amino acids. V was trimmed by 0 bases and J by 2 bases, leaving 6 bases between them. CDR3 bases: TGCGCCAGCAGCTTGGGGGACACCTACAATGAGCAGTTCTTC. Protein: CASSLGDTYNEQFF.

In the case of this clonotype: A read error is possible here, since a much larger clone lies one base away. CDR3 residues: CACRYLAPGGTGELFF. CDR3 DNA sequence: TGTGCCTGCAGATATCTAGCCCCTGGGGGCACCGGGGAGCTGTTTTTT. The chain has TRBV28 and TRBJ2-2; D possibly matches TRBD1 or TRBD2 (5 bases each). The CDR3 is 16 amino acids. The germline V gene has CDR1 MDHEN and CDR2 SYDVKM.

This clonotype showed up just a few times. V and J are TRBV14 and TRBJ2-5, with TRBD2 identical over 9 bases. The V segment lost 0 bases and the J segment 6 bases; nucleotides outside the gene matches: 11. The CDR3 contains 17 residues. The germline gives CDR1 SGHDN, CDR2 FVKESK. CDR3 DNA sequence: TGTGCCAGCAGCCAAGAAACGTGGGTAGCGGGAGTCCAGACCCAGTACTTC. It codes for CASSQETWVAGVQTQYF.

This clonotype was counted ten times or more. The J gene is TRBJ1-4, the V gene TRBV30; a possible D gene is TRBD1 (6 bases). This CDR3 comprises 14 residues. Germline values: CDR1 GTSNPN, CDR2 SVGIG (reference sequence). Between the trimmed V and J ends, which lost 5 bases and 0 bases, there was a span of 10 bases. The chain's CDR3 is CAWSRQATNEKLFF. The CDR3 region has the DNA TGTGCCTGGTCGAGACAGGCAACTAATGAAAAACTGTTTTTT.

As regards this clonotype: A read error is possible here, since a much larger clone lies one base away. The V call is TRBV28, the J call TRBJ2-3; perhaps TRBD1 as D (6 bases). The CDR3 contains 13 residues. From germline, CDR1 is MDHEN and CDR2 SYDVKM. Here the CDR3 reads CAGSFVDRDTQYF. CDR3 DNA sequence: TGTGCCGGCAGTTTCGTCGACAGGGATACGCAGTATTTT.

This clonotype was seen many times. The V and J genes are TRBV7-2 and TRBJ2-5, with D hard to call. This CDR3 is 14 amino acids long. The V gene's germline CDR1 is SGHTA and CDR2 FQGNSA. The V end lost 4 bases, the J end lost 5 bases, and 14 bases lay between the germline ends. The CDR3 sequence: CASSSLFVGETQYF. In DNA form, the CDR3 reads TGTGCCAGCAGCTCCCTTTTTGTTGGGGAGACCCAGTACTTC. Based on the CDR3 plus reference TRBV7-2 and TRBJ2-5, the full variable domain is GAGVSQSPSNKVTEKGKDVELRCDPISGHTALYWYRQSLGQGLEFLIYFQGNSAPDKSGLPSDRFSAERTGGSVSTLTIQRTQQEDSAVYLCASSSLFVGETQYFGPGTRLLVL.

This clonotype was seen only a few times. The rearrangement links TRBV2 to TRBJ2-1; 7 nucleotides align to TRBD1. The CDR3 loop spans 12 amino acids. After removal of 8 bases from V and 11 bases from J, the junction contained 9 bases not matched to a gene. Germline V gene sequence: CDR1 SNHLY, CDR2 FYNNEI. In nucleotides, the CDR3 is TGTGCCAGCCAGGACAGGCAGTACAAGCAGTTCTTC. Translating gives CASQDRQYKQFF.

This clonotype was counted between two and nine times. The chain employs TRBV7-6 and TRBJ2-3; D is uncertain. This CDR3 contains 13 residues. The V end lost 5 bases, the J end lost 1 base, and 7 bases lay between the germline ends. The germline CDR1 and CDR2 sequences are SGHVS and FNYEAQ. The CDR3 spells CASSPVGTDTQYF. The CDR3 bases are TGTGCCAGCAGCCCCGTTGGCACAGATACGCAGTATTTT.

The chain recombines TRBV2 with TRBJ2-1; the D is unclear. Germline CDR1 and CDR2: SNHLY and FYNNEI. Trimming shortened V by 7 bases and J by 10 bases, and 14 bases separated the two germline ends. The CDR3 contains 12 residues. In DNA, the CDR3 is TGTGCCAGCATGGTGTCGGCGGAAGAGCAGTTCTTC. This gives the protein CASMVSAEEQFF.

Ten or more counts support this clonotype. V usage is TRBV7-9 and J usage is TRBJ2-5; maybe TRBD1 (5 bases). V lost 2 bases to trimming and J lost 4 bases, with 8 bases between them. Per germline, CDR1 SEHNR and CDR2 FQNEAQ (reference sequence). The CDR3 has 13 residues. Here the CDR3 reads CASSLQGTETQYF. CDR3 bases: TGTGCCAGCAGCTTACAGGGCACAGAGACCCAGTACTTC.

The chain employs TRBV3-1 and TRBJ2-1; TRBD2 agrees at 11 bases. This CDR3 is built from 16 residues. The V gene end was trimmed by 3 bases and the J gene end by 5 bases; junction bases not matched to a gene: 6. The germline V gene has CDR1 LGHDT and CDR2 YNNKEL (reference sequence). CDR3 region: CASSQIFSGRDNEQFF. The CDR3 DNA is TGTGCCAGCAGCCAGATTTTTAGCGGGAGGGACAATGAGCAGTTCTTC.

At least ten counts were recorded for this clonotype. V gene TRBV7-6 combines with J gene TRBJ2-7; no clear D gene. Germline V gene data show CDR1 as SGHVS and CDR2 as FNYEAQ. CDR3 size: 14 residues. Trimming removed 5 bases from V and 0 bases from J, with 11 bases in between. The CDR3 here is CASSPLTHSYEQYF. The CDR3 nucleotides read TGTGCCAGCAGCCCGTTGACTCACTCCTACGAGCAGTACTTC.

This clonotype was detected only a few times. The gene calls are TRBV9 and TRBJ2-1; D possibly corresponds to TRBD2 (6 bases). The CDR3 runs to 16 residues. Looked up from germline, CDR1 is SGDLS and CDR2 is YYNGEE. V lost 0 bases and J 4 bases, leaving 14 bases between the germline ends. The CDR3 bases are TGTGCCAGCAGCGTAGGGGCCGGGAGAGGGTACAATGAGCAGTTCTTC. Protein: CASSVGAGRGYNEQFF.

This chain connects TRBV19 to TRBJ2-1; the match to TRBD2 covers 12 bases. V shed 9 bases and J 8 bases; nucleotides not matched to a gene: 8. This CDR3 is built from 14 residues. From germline, CDR1 is LNHDA and CDR2 SQIVND (reference sequence). CDR3 region: CASSGTSGFYEQFF. The DNA for the CDR3 is TGTGCCAGCTCCGGGACTAGCGGGTTCTATGAGCAGTTCTTC.

This clonotype occurred many times. V and J are TRBV29-1 and TRBJ1-2; 7 nucleotides align to TRBD1. The junction had 0 bases not matched to a gene; V was cut back by 3 bases and J by 5 bases. The length of the CDR3 is 11 residues. CDR1 and CDR2 (germline): SQVTM, ANQGSEA. CDR3 protein: CSVDRGYGYTF. The DNA of the CDR3 is TGCAGCGTTGACAGGGGGTATGGCTACACCTTC.

This clonotype was counted between two and nine times. This chain uses TRBV12-3 or TRBV12-4 with TRBJ1-2; D is possibly TRBD1 (6 bases). The CDR3 covers 12 residues. Trimming stripped 8 bases from V and 4 bases from J, with 11 bases between. CDR3 residues: CASQGPGYGYTF. The CDR3 bases are TGTGCCAGCCAGGGGCCTGGCTATGGCTACACCTTC.

The rearrangement links TRBV7-9 to TRBJ2-3; D unresolved. The CDR3 spans 12 residues. V lost 5 bases, J lost 4 bases, and 7 bases lay in between. CDR1 is SEHNR and CDR2 is FQNEAQ in the germline V gene (reference sequence). CDR3 region: CASSSESDTQYF. The CDR3 bases are TGTGCCAGCAGCAGTGAGTCAGATACGCAGTATTTT.

The gene calls are TRBV6-2 or TRBV6-3 and TRBJ1-2; TRBD1 might be the D (5 bases). V was clipped by 5 bases and J by 2 bases, with 15 bases between them. CDR1 and CDR2 (germline): MNHEY, SVGEGT. The length of the CDR3 is 15 residues. CDR3 sequence reads: CASSDRRGANYGYTF. The CDR3 DNA follows: TGTGCCAGCAGTGATCGCCGAGGGGCAAACTATGGCTACACCTTC.